The 15 T cell receptor beta chains below were found in one sample sequenced in a study of shared clonotypes between healthy human individuals. The assay was immunoSEQ multiplex PCR, and TCRdb's table has in-frame clones only and misses some. The top ten clones hold around 24% of a sample with approximately 810,000 clones, 90% to 95% of them seen once. Only CD45RO-negative cells positively selected for CCR7 counted as naive CD8 cells, so terminally differentiated effector memory CD45RA+ cells were excluded. The sequencing input was naive CD8+ T cells sorted from blood. These receptors all come from a man between 25 and 39 years old in good health.

The V gene is TRBV5-6, the J gene TRBJ2-7, with 10 bases aligning to TRBD2. Germline CDR1 and CDR2: SGHDT and YYEEEE. Trimming at V came to 5 bases and at J to 5 bases, leaving 7 bases not matched to a gene. The CDR3 runs 14 residues. Written as DNA, the CDR3 is TGTGCCAGCAGTTATTCTAGCGGGAGAAACGAGCAGTACTTC. This encodes CASSYSSGRNEQYF. The variable domain in full, with the rest retrieved from reference TRBV5-6 and TRBJ2-7, is DAGVTQSPTHLIKTRGQQVTLRCSPKSGHDTVSWYQQALGQGPQFIFQYYEEEERQRGNFPDRFSGHQFPNYSSELNVNALLLGDSALYLCASSYSSGRNEQYFGPGTRLTVT.

The rearrangement uses TRBV2 and TRBJ2-1; D not resolved. The germline gives CDR1 SNHLY, CDR2 FYNNEI. The germline V and J ends were trimmed by 6 bases and 3 bases, with 6 bases remaining between them. The CDR3 extends over 12 amino acids. The CDR3 nucleotides read TGTGCCAGCAGCGAGTACTACAATGAGCAGTTCTTC. This sequence encodes CASSEYYNEQFF.

The genes are TRBV6-1 and TRBJ1-1; maybe TRBD1 (5 bases). Trimming removed 6 bases from V and 5 bases from J, with 16 bases in between. The CDR3 is made up of 14 amino acids. CDR1 and CDR2 (germline): MNHNS, SASEGT. CDR3 nucleotides: TGTGCCAGCAGCCAGACAGCCTCGGGGACTGAAGCTTTCTTT. It encodes CASSQTASGTEAFF.

V and J are TRBV28 and TRBJ2-1; D ambiguous. V gave up 5 bases and J gave up 0 bases, with 5 bases separating them. Germline V gene sequence: CDR1 MDHEN, CDR2 SYDVKM. The CDR3 extends over 13 amino acids. The CDR3 reads CASSTHSYNEQFF. For the CDR3, the DNA is TGTGCCAGCAGTACTCACTCCTACAATGAGCAGTTCTTC.

The V gene is TRBV28, the J gene TRBJ1-1, with D unresolved. Germline V gene sequence: CDR1 MDHEN, CDR2 SYDVKM. V was trimmed by 3 bases and J by 4 bases, leaving 12 bases between them. The CDR3 is made up of 14 amino acids. The CDR3 is CASSLVTGFTEAFF. DNA of the CDR3: TGTGCCAGCAGTTTGGTCACGGGGTTCACTGAAGCTTTCTTT.

This chain joins TRBV4-1 and TRBJ2-1; 9 bases match TRBD2. CDR3 length: 17 amino acids. Germline values: CDR1 MGHRA, CDR2 YSYEKL. Trimming at V came to 0 bases and at J to 4 bases, leaving 7 bases not matched to a gene. CDR3 in amino acids: CASSQDVAGGGYNEQFF. Written as DNA, the CDR3 is TGCGCCAGCAGCCAAGATGTCGCGGGAGGGGGGTACAATGAGCAGTTCTTC.

The chain is built from TRBV7-6 and TRBJ2-7; D perhaps matches TRBD1 (5 bases). With 5 bases removed from V and 2 bases from J, the gap between germline ends came to 16 bases. Germline CDR1 reads SGHVS; CDR2 reads FNYEAQ. This CDR3 has 15 residues. The CDR3 coding sequence is TGTGCCAGCAGCCGCGACAGAGTCTTCGCCTACGAGCAGTACTTC. Its protein is CASSRDRVFAYEQYF.

The V and J genes are TRBV7-9 and TRBJ2-7; D ambiguous. The CDR3 extends over 14 amino acids. Trimming took off 5 bases at V and 2 bases at J, with 13 bases between the two ends. CDR1 and CDR2 (germline): SEHNR, FQNEAQ (reference sequence). The CDR3 loop reads CASSPKRGAYEQYF. The CDR3 DNA reads as TGTGCCAGCAGCCCGAAACGTGGGGCCTACGAGCAGTACTTC.

The CDR3 spells CASSLFGGIETQYF. The DNA of the CDR3 is TGTGCCAGCAGCTTGTTCGGGGGGATAGAGACCCAGTACTTC. This chain links TRBV5-5 with TRBJ2-5; TRBD2 matches 7 bases. CDR1 and CDR2 (germline): SGHKS, YYEKEE (reference sequence). The J segment lost 4 bases and the V segment lost 1 base, leaving 4 bases of the junction unmatched. CDR3 size: 14 residues.

This sequence joins TRBV6-5 and TRBJ2-7; D not certain. This CDR3 spans 14 amino acids. V lost 0 bases and J lost 1, with 7 bases in between. Germline V gene lookup returns CDR1 MNHEY and CDR2 SVGAGI. This CDR3 reads CASSYSFRSYEQYF. The CDR3 DNA reads TGTGCCAGCAGTTACTCGTTTAGGTCCTACGAGCAGTACTTC.

In its sample, this clone was seen a few times. CDR3 loop: CASSHMDYEQYF. The CDR3, as DNA: TGTGCCAGCAGTCATATGGATTACGAGCAGTACTTC. The rearrangement joins TRBV28 to TRBJ2-7; the D is unclear. The CDR3 consists of 12 residues. The V end was cut by 5 bases, the J end by 4 bases, with 9 bases between. In germline, CDR1 is MDHEN, CDR2 SYDVKM.

The CDR3 reads CASSLFSRLAANTDTQYF. CDR3 DNA: TGTGCCAGCAGTTTATTTAGTAGGCTAGCGGCGAACACAGATACGCAGTATTTT. V gene TRBV28 combines with J gene TRBJ2-3, with 7 bases that match TRBD2. There are 18 residues in the CDR3. The germline V gene encodes CDR1 MDHEN and CDR2 SYDVKM. The V and J ends lost 1 base and 2 bases, in that order; junction bases with no gene match: 12.

The J gene is TRBJ2-7, the V gene TRBV6-6, with 7 bases lining up with TRBD1. After removal of 6 bases from V and 0 bases from J, the junction contained 5 bases not matched to a gene. The CDR3 consists of 14 residues. CDR1 and CDR2 (germline): MNHNY, SVGAGI (reference sequence). This CDR3 is CASSPGQDSYEQYF. The CDR3 nucleotides read TGTGCCAGCAGCCCCGGACAGGACTCCTACGAGCAGTACTTC.

The chain couples TRBV29-1 to TRBJ2-1, with 7 positions matching TRBD1. The junction had 8 bases not matched to a gene; V was cut back by 6 bases and J by 9 bases. CDR3 size: 12 residues. From germline, CDR1 is SQVTM and CDR2 ANQGSEA. Here the CDR3 reads CSVLGQAVEQFF. The CDR3 DNA reads TGCAGCGTGTTAGGACAGGCCGTTGAGCAGTTCTTC.

V usage is TRBV18 and J usage is TRBJ1-1, with 12 bases lining up with TRBD1. The CDR3 has 17 residues. CDR1 and CDR2 (germline): KGHSH, LQKENI. Trimming cost V 4 bases and J 4 bases; bases outside gene matches: 10. CDR3 DNA sequence: TGTGCCAGCTCACGTCCCCCCGGGACAGGGGGCGGCACTGAAGCTTTCTTT. The encoded protein is CASSRPPGTGGGTEAFF.